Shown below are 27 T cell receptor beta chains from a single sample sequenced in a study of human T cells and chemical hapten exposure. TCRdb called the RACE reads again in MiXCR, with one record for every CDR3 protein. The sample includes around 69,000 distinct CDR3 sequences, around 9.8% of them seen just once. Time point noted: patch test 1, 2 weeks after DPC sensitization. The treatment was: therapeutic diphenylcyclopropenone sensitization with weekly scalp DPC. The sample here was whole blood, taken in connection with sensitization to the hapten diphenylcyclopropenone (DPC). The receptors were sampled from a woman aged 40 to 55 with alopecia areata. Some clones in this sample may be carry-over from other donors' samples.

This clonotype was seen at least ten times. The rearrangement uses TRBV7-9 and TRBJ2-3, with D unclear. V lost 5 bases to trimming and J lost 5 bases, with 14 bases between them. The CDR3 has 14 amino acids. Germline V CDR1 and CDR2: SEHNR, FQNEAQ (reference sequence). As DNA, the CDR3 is TGTGCCAGCAGCATAGACTCAGCAGTAGATACGCAGTATTTT. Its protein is CASSIDSAVDTQYF. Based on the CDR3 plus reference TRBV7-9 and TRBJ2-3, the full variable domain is DTGVSQNPRHKITKRGQNVTFRCDPISEHNRLYWYRQTLGQGPEFLTYFQNEAQLEKSRLLSDRFSAERPKGSFSTLEIQRTEQGDSAMYLCASSIDSAVDTQYFGPGTRLTVL.

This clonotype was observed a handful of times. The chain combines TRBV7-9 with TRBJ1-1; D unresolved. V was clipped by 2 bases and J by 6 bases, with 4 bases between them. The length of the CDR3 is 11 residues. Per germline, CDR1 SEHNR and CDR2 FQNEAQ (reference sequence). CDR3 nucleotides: TGTGCCAGCAGCTTACACCCTGAAGCTTTCTTT. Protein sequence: CASSLHPEAFF.

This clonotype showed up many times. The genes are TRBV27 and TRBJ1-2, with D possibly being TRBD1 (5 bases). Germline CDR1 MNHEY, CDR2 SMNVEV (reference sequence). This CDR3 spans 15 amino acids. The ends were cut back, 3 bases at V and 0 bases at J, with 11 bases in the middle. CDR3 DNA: TGTGCCAGCAGTTTTCAACCGGGACCTAACTATGGCTACACCTTC. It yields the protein CASSFQPGPNYGYTF.

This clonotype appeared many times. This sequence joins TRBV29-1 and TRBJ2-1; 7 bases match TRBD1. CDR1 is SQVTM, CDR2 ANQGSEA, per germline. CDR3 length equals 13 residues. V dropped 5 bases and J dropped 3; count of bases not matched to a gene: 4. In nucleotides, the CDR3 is TGCAGCGTTACAGGGGTAGACTACAATGAGCAGTTCTTC. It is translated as CSVTGVDYNEQFF.

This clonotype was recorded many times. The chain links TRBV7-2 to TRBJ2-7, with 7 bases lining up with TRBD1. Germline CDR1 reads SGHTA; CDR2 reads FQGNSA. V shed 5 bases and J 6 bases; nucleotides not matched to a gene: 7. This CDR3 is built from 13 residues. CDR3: CASSPRQGGEQYF. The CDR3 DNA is TGTGCCAGCAGCCCCCGACAGGGCGGCGAGCAGTACTTC.

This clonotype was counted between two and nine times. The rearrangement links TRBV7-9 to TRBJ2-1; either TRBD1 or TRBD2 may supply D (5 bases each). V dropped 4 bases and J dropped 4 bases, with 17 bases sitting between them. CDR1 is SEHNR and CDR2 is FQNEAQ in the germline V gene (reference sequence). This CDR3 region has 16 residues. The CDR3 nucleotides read TGTGCCAGCAGCTCTTCCGGGACGGGTCCTTACAATGAGCAGTTCTTC. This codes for CASSSSGTGPYNEQFF.

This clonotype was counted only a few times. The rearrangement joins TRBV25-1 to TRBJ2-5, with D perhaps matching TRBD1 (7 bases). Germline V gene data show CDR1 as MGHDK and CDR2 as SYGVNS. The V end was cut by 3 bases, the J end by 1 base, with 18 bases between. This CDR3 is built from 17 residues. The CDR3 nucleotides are TGTGCCAGCAGTGACCTCCAGGGGGGTCTTATCCAAGAGACCCAGTACTTC. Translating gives CASSDLQGGLIQETQYF.

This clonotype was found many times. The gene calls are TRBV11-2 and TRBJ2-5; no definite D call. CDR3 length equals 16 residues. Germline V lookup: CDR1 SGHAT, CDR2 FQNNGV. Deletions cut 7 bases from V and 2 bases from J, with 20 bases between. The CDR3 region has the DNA TGTGCCAGCACCGGGCCTACCGTCCTTGGTCAAGAGACCCAGTACTTC. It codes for CASTGPTVLGQETQYF.

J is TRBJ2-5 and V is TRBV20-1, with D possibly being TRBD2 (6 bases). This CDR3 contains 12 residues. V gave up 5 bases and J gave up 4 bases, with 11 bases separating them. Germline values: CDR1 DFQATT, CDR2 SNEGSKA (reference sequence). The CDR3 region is CSAPARGETQYF. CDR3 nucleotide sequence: TGCAGTGCTCCCGCGCGGGGAGAGACCCAGTACTTC.

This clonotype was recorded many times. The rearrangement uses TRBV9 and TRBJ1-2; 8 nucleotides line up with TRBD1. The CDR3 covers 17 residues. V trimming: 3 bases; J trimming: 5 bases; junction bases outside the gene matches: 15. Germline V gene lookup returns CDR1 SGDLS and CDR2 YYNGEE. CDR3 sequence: CASSAGGQGAGDYGYTF. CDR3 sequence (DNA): TGTGCCAGCAGCGCCGGTGGCCAGGGGGCAGGAGATTATGGCTACACCTTC.

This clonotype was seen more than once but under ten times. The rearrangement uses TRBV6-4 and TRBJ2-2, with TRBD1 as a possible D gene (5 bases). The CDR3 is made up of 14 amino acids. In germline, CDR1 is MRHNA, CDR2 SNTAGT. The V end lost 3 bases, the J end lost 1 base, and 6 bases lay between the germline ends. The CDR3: CASSEGLNTGELFF. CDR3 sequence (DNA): TGTGCCAGCAGTGAGGGGCTGAACACCGGGGAGCTGTTTTTT.

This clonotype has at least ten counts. The CDR3 coding sequence is TGTGCCAGGCCACGCGATGAGCAGTTCTTC. Translated: CARPRDEQFF. The J gene is TRBJ2-1, the V gene TRBV21-1. TRBV21-1 is reported as a pseudogene. The CDR3 spans 10 residues.

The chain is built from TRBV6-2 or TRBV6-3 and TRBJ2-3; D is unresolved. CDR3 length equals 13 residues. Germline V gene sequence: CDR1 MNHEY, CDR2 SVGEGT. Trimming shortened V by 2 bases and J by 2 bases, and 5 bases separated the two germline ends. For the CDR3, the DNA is TGTGCCAGCAGTTACCGGAACACAGATACGCAGTATTTT. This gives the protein CASSYRNTDTQYF.

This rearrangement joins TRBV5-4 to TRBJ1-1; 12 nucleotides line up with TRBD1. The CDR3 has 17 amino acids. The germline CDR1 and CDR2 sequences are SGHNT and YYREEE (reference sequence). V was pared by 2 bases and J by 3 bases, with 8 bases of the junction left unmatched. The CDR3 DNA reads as TGTGCCAGCAGCTTTGGGACAGGGGGCGCTTGGGACACTGAAGCTTTCTTT. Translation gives CASSFGTGGAWDTEAFF.

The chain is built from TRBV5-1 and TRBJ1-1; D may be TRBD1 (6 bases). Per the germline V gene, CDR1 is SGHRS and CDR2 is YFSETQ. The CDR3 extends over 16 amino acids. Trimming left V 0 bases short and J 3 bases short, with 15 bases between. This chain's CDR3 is CASSLGPGQDYTEAFF. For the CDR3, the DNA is TGCGCCAGCAGCTTGGGGCCGGGACAAGACTACACTGAAGCTTTCTTT.

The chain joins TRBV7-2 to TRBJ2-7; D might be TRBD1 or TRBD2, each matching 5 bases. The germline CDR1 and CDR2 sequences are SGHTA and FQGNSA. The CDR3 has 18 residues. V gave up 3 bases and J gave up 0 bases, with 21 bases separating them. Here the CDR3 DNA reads TGTGCCAGCAGCTTGTTCCCTGCTTTTCGGGACGGCTCCTACGAGCAGTACTTC. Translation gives CASSLFPAFRDGSYEQYF. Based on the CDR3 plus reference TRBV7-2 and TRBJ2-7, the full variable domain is GAGVSQSPSNKVTEKGKDVELRCDPISGHTALYWYRQSLGQGLEFLIYFQGNSAPDKSGLPSDRFSAERTGGSVSTLTIQRTQQEDSAVYLCASSLFPAFRDGSYEQYFGPGTRLTVT.

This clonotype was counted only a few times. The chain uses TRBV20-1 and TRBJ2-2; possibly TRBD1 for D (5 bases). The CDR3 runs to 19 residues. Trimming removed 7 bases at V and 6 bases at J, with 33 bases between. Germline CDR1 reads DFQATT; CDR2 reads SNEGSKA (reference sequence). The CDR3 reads CSVLTTEHHPANPAGELFF. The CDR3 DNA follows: TGCAGTGTCTTGACGACAGAACACCATCCCGCGAACCCCGCCGGGGAGCTGTTTTTT.

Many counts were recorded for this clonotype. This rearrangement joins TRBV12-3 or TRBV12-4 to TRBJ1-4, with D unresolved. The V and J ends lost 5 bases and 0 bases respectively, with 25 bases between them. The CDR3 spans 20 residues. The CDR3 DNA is TGTGCCAGCAGTCGAATCGACACCCCACCTCTCCATCCAACTAATGAAAAACTGTTTTTT. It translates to CASSRIDTPPLHPTNEKLFF.

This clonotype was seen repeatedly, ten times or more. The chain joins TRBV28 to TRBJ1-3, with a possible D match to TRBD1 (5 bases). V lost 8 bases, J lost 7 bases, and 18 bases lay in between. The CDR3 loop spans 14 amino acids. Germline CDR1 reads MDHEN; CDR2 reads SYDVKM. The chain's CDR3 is CASSPQGPHNTIYF. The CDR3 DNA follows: TGTGCCAGCTCTCCGCAGGGCCCCCATAACACCATATATTTT.

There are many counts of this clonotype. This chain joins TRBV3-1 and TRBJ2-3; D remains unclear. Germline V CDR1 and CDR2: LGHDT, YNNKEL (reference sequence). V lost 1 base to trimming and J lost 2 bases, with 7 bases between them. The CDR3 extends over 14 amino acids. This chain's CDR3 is CASSQAGSTDTQYF. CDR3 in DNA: TGTGCCAGCAGCCAAGCTGGGTCCACAGATACGCAGTATTTT.

CDR3: CASSFSRTSGGAGETQYF. The CDR3 DNA reads as TGTGCCAGCAGCTTTTCCCGGACTAGCGGGGGGGCCGGGGAGACCCAGTACTTC. This chain joins TRBV5-4 and TRBJ2-5, with TRBD2 matching over 15 bases. CDR1 is SGHNT, CDR2 YYREEE, per germline (reference sequence). The V gene end was trimmed by 2 bases and the J gene end by 5 bases; junction bases not matched to a gene: 10. The CDR3 length is 18 residues.

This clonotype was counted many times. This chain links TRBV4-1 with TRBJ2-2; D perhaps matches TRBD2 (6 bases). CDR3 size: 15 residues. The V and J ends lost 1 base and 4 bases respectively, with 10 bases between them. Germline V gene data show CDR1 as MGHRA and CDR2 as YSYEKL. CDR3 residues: CASSQAGGATGELFF. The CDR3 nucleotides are TGCGCCAGCAGCCAAGCCGGGGGTGCCACCGGGGAGCTGTTTTTT.

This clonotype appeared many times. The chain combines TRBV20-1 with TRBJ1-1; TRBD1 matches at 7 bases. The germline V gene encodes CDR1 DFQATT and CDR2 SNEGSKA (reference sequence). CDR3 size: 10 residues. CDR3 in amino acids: CGKTGMGAFF. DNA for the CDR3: TGCGGAAAGACAGGGATGGGGGCTTTCTTT.

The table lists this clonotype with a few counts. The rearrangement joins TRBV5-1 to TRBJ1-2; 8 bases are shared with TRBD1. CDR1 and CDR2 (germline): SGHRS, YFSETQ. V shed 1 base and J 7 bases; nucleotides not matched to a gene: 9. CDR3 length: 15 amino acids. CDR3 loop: CASSLNRQGATGYTF. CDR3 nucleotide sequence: TGCGCCAGCAGCTTGAATCGGCAGGGGGCTACTGGCTACACCTTC.

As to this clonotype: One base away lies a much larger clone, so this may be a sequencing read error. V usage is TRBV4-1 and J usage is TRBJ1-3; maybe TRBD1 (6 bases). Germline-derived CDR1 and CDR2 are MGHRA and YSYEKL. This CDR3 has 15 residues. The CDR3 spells CTSSQGQFSGNTIYF. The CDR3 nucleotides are TGCACCAGCAGCCAAGGACAGTTCTCTGGAAACACCATATATTTT.

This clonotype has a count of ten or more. The CDR3 is CASSVVIGQGRNEQFF. The CDR3 region has the DNA TGTGCCAGCAGCGTAGTGATTGGACAGGGGCGAAATGAGCAGTTCTTC. The chain is built from TRBV9 and TRBJ2-1, with 9 nucleotides matching TRBD1. Germline V gene sequence: CDR1 SGDLS, CDR2 YYNGEE. With 0 bases clipped from V and 7 bases from J, the junction kept 8 bases outside the gene matches. The CDR3 length is 16 residues.

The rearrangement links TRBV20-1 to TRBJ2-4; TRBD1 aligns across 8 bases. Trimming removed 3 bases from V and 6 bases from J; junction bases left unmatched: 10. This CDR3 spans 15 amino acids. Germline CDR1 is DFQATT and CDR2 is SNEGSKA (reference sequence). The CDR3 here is CSASPDRGSGNIQYF. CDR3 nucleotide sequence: TGCAGTGCTAGCCCCGACAGGGGAAGTGGAAACATTCAGTACTTC.